This TCR beta chain comes out of a study of response to subunit inactivated influenza vaccine. CDR1 is MNHNS, CDR2 SASEGT, per germline. V lost 2 bases, J lost 8 bases, and 17 bases lay in between. The CDR3 is 15 residues long. TCRdb re-derived calls from the RT-PCR reads in MiXCR, one entry per CDR3 protein. Among some 540,000 distinct CDR3 sequences listed, less than 25% were seen once. This sample was also put to use in a study of T cells expressing NK-cell markers. That work contributes: 5'RACE template switching with UMIs produced the TCR beta cDNA.

This receptor was taken from a man in his forties or fifties who received an inactivated influenza vaccine. The chain carries TRBV6-1 and TRBJ2-3, with a possible D match to TRBD2 (7 bases). The sample in question was CD4+ T cells sorted from PBMCs, obtained 11 to 12 days after vaccination. This CDR3 is CASSERQGRAATQYF. The CDR3 DNA reads as TGTGCCAGCAGTGAAAGGCAGGGGAGGGCAGCTACGCAGTATTTT.